Each of the 3 T cell receptor beta chains below was sequenced from the same sample in a study of OX40 agonist ivuxolimab in advanced cancers. TCRdb's table, derived via immunoSEQ multiplex PCR, lists solely in-frame clones and lacks some. Counted here are 70,000 to 85,000 clones, 85% to 95% occurring once; the ten biggest clones make up approximately 10%. The material sequenced was CD4+ or CD8+ T cells sorted from blood, taken in a trial of the OX40 agonist ivuxolimab. Receptors were obtained from an adult with an advanced solid tumor such as melanoma, head and neck, liver or kidney cancer.

The chain links TRBV6-6 to TRBJ2-6; D not resolved. The germline V gene has CDR1 MNHNY and CDR2 SVGAGI (reference sequence). V lost 8 bases, J lost 0 bases, and 11 bases lay in between. The CDR3 sequence is 15 residues long. This CDR3 reads CASQPAYSGANVLTF. The DNA for the CDR3 is TGTGCCAGCCAACCAGCATACTCTGGGGCCAACGTCCTGACTTTC.

This chain links TRBV4-3 with TRBJ1-1; D unresolved. Deletions cut 2 bases from V and 5 bases from J, with 15 bases between. The CDR3 sequence is 15 residues long. Germline CDR1 LGHNA, CDR2 YSLEER. CDR3 in amino acids: CASSQNRGRPTEAFF. The CDR3 DNA is TGCGCCAGCAGCCAAAACCGCGGCAGGCCGACTGAAGCTTTCTTT.

The chain joins TRBV11-3 to TRBJ2-3; D may be TRBD2 (5 bases). Per the germline V gene, CDR1 is SGHNT and CDR2 is YENEEA. Trimming pared 5 bases from V and 5 bases from J, leaving 8 bases between. The CDR3 covers 12 residues. CDR3 in DNA: TGTGCCAGCAGCATTGCGGGAGATACGCAGTATTTT. It encodes CASSIAGDTQYF.